The clone carrying this T cell receptor beta chain occurred a few times. This sample was taken from a study of molecular identifiers for immune sequencing clone quantification. Listed TCR primers and previously described methods were used for bulk TCR libraries. MiXCR was run by TCRdb on the PCR reads, yielding one entry per CDR3 protein. The data show 490,000 or so distinct CDR3 sequences, less than 30% seen once. The CDR3 covers 16 residues. Germline lookup yields CDR1 SEHNR and CDR2 FQNEAQ (reference sequence). V trimming: 0 bases; J trimming: 0 bases; junction bases outside the gene matches: 5. Sequencing input: naive CD8+ T cells from blood, with Jurkat cell RNA spiked in. Subset defined: FACS-sorted CD8+CD4-CCR7+CD45RA+ naive T cells. The chain combines TRBV7-9 with TRBJ2-7, with 7 bases aligning to TRBD1. The clonotype was recovered from a human donor in good health. Some libraries in this study had Jurkat cell RNA spiked in. This CDR3 is CASSLATGLSSYEQYF. CDR3 DNA sequence: TGTGCCAGCAGCTTAGCGACAGGGCTGAGCTCCTACGAGCAGTACTTC.